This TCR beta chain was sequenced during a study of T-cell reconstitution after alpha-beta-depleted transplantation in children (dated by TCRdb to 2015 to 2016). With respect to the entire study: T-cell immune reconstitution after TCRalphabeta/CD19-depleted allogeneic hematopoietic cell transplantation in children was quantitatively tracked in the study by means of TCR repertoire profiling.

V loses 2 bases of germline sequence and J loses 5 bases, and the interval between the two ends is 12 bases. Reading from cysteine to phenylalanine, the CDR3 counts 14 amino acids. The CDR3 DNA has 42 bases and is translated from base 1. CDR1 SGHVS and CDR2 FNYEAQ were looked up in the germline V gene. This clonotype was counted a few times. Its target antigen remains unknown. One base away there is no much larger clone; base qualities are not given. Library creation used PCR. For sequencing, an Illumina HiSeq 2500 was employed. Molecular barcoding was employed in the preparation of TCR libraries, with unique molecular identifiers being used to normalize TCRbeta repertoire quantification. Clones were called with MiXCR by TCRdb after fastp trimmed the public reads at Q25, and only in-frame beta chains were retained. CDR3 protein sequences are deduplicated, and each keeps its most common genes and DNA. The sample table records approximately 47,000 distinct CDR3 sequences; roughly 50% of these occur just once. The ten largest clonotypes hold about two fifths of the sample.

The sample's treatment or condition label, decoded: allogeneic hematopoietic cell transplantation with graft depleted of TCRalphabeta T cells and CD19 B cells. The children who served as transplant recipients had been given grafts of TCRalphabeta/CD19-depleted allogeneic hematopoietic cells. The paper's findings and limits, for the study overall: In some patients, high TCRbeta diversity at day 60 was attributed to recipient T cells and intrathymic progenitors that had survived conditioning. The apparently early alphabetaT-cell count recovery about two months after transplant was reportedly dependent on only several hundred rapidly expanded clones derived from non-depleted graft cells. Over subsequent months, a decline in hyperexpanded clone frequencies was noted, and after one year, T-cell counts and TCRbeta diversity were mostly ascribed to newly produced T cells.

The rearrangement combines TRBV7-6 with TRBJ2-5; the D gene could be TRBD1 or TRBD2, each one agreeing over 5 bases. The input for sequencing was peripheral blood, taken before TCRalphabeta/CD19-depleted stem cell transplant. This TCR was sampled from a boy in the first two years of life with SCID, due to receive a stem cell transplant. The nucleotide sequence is TGTGCCAGCAGCTTACCGGGGCTTAAGGAGACCCAGTACTTC. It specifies CASSLPGLKETQYF.